The rows below give T cell receptor beta chains drawn from one sample of a study of shared clonotypes between healthy human individuals. Sequenced by immunoSEQ multiplex PCR; TCRdb stores in-frame clones only, minus some. Here the sample spans 600,000 to 700,000 clones, around 78% being singletons. Sequenced material: memory CD4+ T cells sorted from blood. Every receptor here comes from a woman under 40 in good health. Each CDR3 is given with its conserved first and last residue. Fields, in order: D gene, V gene, clone size, J gene, CDR3 length, CDR3 DNA, CDR3 protein. D genes are given only for firm matches. Only part of the rows carry a size: once, few, many, or a class if the clone is expanded.

>TRBD2|TRBV18|once|TRBJ2-7|15
TGTGCCAGCTCACCCGGGACTAGCGGAGCCTACGAGCAGTACTTC
CASSPGTSGAYEQYF
>.|TRBV28|.|TRBJ1-6|14
TGTGCCAGCAGTTTTCCGGTTAGGGGTTCACCCCTCCACTTT
CASSFPVRGSPLHF
>TRBD2|TRBV10-3|.|TRBJ2-4|11
TGTGCCATCCGGGAGGCGGACATTCAGTACTTC
CAIREADIQYF
>.|TRBV7-9|.|TRBJ2-7|15
TGTGCCAGCAGCTTTACGACAGGAGCCTCCTACGAGCAGTACTTC
CASSFTTGASYEQYF
>TRBD2|TRBV30|.|TRBJ2-1|14
TGTGCCTGGAGTTTGAAACGGGGGGGGAATGAGCAGTTCTTC
CAWSLKRGGNEQFF
>TRBD1|TRBV5-6|.|TRBJ2-7|16
TGTGCCAGCAGCTCCGTGCCCGGGACAGGGTCATACGAGCAGTACTTC
CASSSVPGTGSYEQYF
>.|TRBV5-5|.|TRBJ1-5|13
TGTGCCAGCGGATACAGTAGCAATCAGCCCCAGCATTTT
CASGYSSNQPQHF
>.|TRBV7-9|few|TRBJ1-1|14
TGTGCCAGCAGCTGCCGTTATTCCCTTACTGAAGCTTTCTTT
CASSCRYSLTEAFF
>.|TRBV25-1|.|TRBJ2-7|15
TGTGCCAGCAGTGAATCCCGAGGGACCTCCTACGAGCAGTACTTC
CASSESRGTSYEQYF
>.|TRBV28|.|TRBJ1-1|14
TGTGCCAGCAGTTTAGAGACCATGAACACTGAAGCTTTCTTT
CASSLETMNTEAFF
>.|TRBV7-9|.|TRBJ1-2|16
TGTGCCAGCAGTCCGTTTGGGGCCGCGCTGGGCTATGGCTACACCTTC
CASSPFGAALGYGYTF
>TRBD2|TRBV11-2|few|TRBJ2-7|13
TGTGCCAGCTTGGGGGGGACCGCCTACGAGCAGTACTTC
CASLGGTAYEQYF
>.|TRBV10-3|.|TRBJ2-1|12
TGTGCCATCGGCGGGACTCCACATGAGCAGTTCTTC
CAIGGTPHEQFF
>TRBD1|TRBV5-4|.|TRBJ1-2|13
TGTGCCAGCAGTTGGGACAGGGGAGGTGGCTACACCTTC
CASSWDRGGGYTF
>.|TRBV2|.|TRBJ1-3|13
TGTGCCAGCAGGCTCACACCTGGAAACACCATATATTTT
CASRLTPGNTIYF
>.|TRBV10-3|.|TRBJ1-4|11
TGTGCCATCAGTGAGGGGTATCAACTGTTTTTT
CAISEGYQLFF
>.|TRBV29-1|.|TRBJ2-7|14
TGCAGCGTTGGAATGGGCAGGGACTCCTACGAGCAGTACTTC
CSVGMGRDSYEQYF
>.|TRBV21-1|.|TRBJ2-7|17
.
CASSVGAGTGGSYEQYF
>TRBD1|TRBV11-2|once|TRBJ1-1|14
TGTGCCAGCAGAAAACAGGGGGGAGCTACTGAAGCTTTCTTT
CASRKQGGATEAFF
>.|TRBV6-5|.|TRBJ2-7|14
TGTGCCAGCAGTTACTCGAGGCTTAACTACGAGCAGTACTTC
CASSYSRLNYEQYF
>.|TRBV19|.|TRBJ2-1|13
TGTGCCAGTAGGACAGTGACTAGCAATGAGCAGTTCTTC
CASRTVTSNEQFF
>.|TRBV4-1|.|TRBJ2-6|17
TGCGCCAGCAGCCAAGATCCTCGGGCGGGCGGGGCCAACGTCCTGACTTTC
CASSQDPRAGGANVLTF
>.|TRBV10-1|.|TRBJ2-1|14
TGCGCCAGCAGTGCTTCCGGCCAGTGGAGTGAGCAGTTCTTC
CASSASGQWSEQFF
>TRBD2|TRBV4-1|.|TRBJ2-7|16
TGCGCCAGCAGCAAAGGACTAGCGGGAGGGACCTACGAGCAGTACTTC
CASSKGLAGGTYEQYF
>.|TRBV9|.|TRBJ2-7|15
TGTGCCAGCAGCCCCCGACAAGGGCAGTCCTACGAGCAGTACTTC
CASSPRQGQSYEQYF
>TRBD2|TRBV5-3|once|TRBJ2-3|17
TGTGCCAGAAGGCCCTCGGCGAGCGGGAGGATCACAGATACGCAGTATTTT
CARRPSASGRITDTQYF
>.|TRBV2|.|TRBJ2-5|11
TGTGCCAGCAGTGAAGGGAGGGCCCAGTACTTC
CASSEGRAQYF
>TRBD1|TRBV2|.|TRBJ1-3|15
TGTGCCAGCACCCAGCTAAGGGGACAGGCGAACACCATATATTTT
CASTQLRGQANTIYF
>.|TRBV10-3|.|TRBJ1-1|14
TGTGCCATCAGTGAGCGCGGAATGAACACTGAAGCTTTCTTT
CAISERGMNTEAFF
>TRBD1|TRBV28|few|TRBJ2-7|15
TGTGCCAGCAGCCCCGCCGGGACAGGGGGTCACGAGCAGTACTTC
CASSPAGTGGHEQYF
>.|TRBV11-2|.|TRBJ2-2|14
TGTGCCAGCAGCGTGGGCGGGATGGAGAAGGAGCTGTTTTTT
CASSVGGMEKELFF
>TRBD1|TRBV7-2|.|TRBJ1-1|13
TGTGCCAGCAGACTACAGGGGGCCACTGAAGCTTTCTTT
CASRLQGATEAFF
>TRBD2|TRBV27|many|TRBJ2-2|14
TGTGCCAGCAGAGGACTAGCGATTTCCGGGGAGCTGTTTTTT
CASRGLAISGELFF
>TRBD2|TRBV11-2|once|TRBJ2-2|17
TGTGCCAGCAGCTTAGATGGGAGGGCGGTGAACACCGGGGAGCTGTTTTTT
CASSLDGRAVNTGELFF
>.|TRBV29-1|.|TRBJ2-5|15
TGCAGCGTTGAAGATCGCGGAGGGGTCGTAGGGGCCCAGTACTTC
CSVEDRGGVVGAQYF
>TRBD1|TRBV5-1|few|TRBJ2-2|15
TGCGCCAGCAGCTTCGACAGGGGTAACACCGGGGAGCTGTTTTTT
CASSFDRGNTGELFF
>.|TRBV29-1|.|TRBJ1-1|13
TGCAGCGTGCCAGACAACACGAACACTGAAGCTTTCTTT
CSVPDNTNTEAFF
>.|TRBV18|.|TRBJ1-5|14
TGTGCCAGCTCACCAGCTCAGAGAAATCAGCCCCAGCATTTT
CASSPAQRNQPQHF
>.|TRBV4-1|.|TRBJ1-5|17
TGCGCCAGCAGCCAAGAAGGAAGGACAGATAGCAATCAGCCCCAGCATTTT
CASSQEGRTDSNQPQHF
>.|TRBV4-1|few|TRBJ2-2|15
TGCGCCAGCAGCCAGGCAGGGGTGGAGGCCGGGGAGCTGTTTTTT
CASSQAGVEAGELFF
>.|TRBV5-6|few|TRBJ1-1|15
TGTGCCAGCAGCTGGAATCCGGGACAACCGTCTGAAGCTTTCTTT
CASSWNPGQPSEAFF
>TRBD1|TRBV5-1|.|TRBJ2-5|13
TGCGCCAGCAGCCAACAGGGGGCTGAGACCCAGTACTTC
CASSQQGAETQYF
>TRBD2|TRBV5-1|few|TRBJ2-3|14
TGCGCCAGCAGCTGGCTGGCGGGAGCAGATACGCAGTATTTT
CASSWLAGADTQYF
>.|TRBV7-9|few|TRBJ1-5|14
TGTGCCAGCAGCTTAGCAGGAGGCAATCAGCCCCAGCATTTT
CASSLAGGNQPQHF
>TRBD1|TRBV30|.|TRBJ1-1|13
TGTGCCGGTGCGGACAGGTTGAACACTGAAGCTTTCTTT
CAGADRLNTEAFF
>TRBD2|TRBV11-2|.|TRBJ2-1|17
TGTGCCAGCAGCTACCCGGGACTAGCGGCATCAGAAAATGAGCAGTTCTTC
CASSYPGLAASENEQFF
>.|TRBV19|.|TRBJ2-1|12
TGTGCCAGTAACGGTCCCTACAATGAGCAGTTCTTC
CASNGPYNEQFF
>.|TRBV30|.|TRBJ1-4|13
TGTGCCTGGAGTAAGGGGACTGGTGAAAAACTGTTTTTT
CAWSKGTGEKLFF
>.|TRBV7-3|.|TRBJ1-2|13
TGTGCCAGCAGCTTAGGCAGGGGTTATGGCTACACCTTC
CASSLGRGYGYTF
>.|TRBV5-4|.|TRBJ2-5|12
TGTGCCAGCAGCTTGGTCAGCGAGACCCAGTACTTC
CASSLVSETQYF
>.|TRBV6-5|.|TRBJ1-4|13
TGTGCCAGCAGGGGAGGGGTTCGGGAAAAACTGTTTTTT
CASRGGVREKLFF
>.|TRBV5-4|.|TRBJ1-1|14
TGTGCCAGCGCACCGACAGGAGGGCACACTGAAGCTTTCTTT
CASAPTGGHTEAFF
>.|TRBV4-2|.|TRBJ2-3|15
TGTGCCAGCAGCCAAGATGACAGAAGGACAGATACGCAGTATTTT
CASSQDDRRTDTQYF